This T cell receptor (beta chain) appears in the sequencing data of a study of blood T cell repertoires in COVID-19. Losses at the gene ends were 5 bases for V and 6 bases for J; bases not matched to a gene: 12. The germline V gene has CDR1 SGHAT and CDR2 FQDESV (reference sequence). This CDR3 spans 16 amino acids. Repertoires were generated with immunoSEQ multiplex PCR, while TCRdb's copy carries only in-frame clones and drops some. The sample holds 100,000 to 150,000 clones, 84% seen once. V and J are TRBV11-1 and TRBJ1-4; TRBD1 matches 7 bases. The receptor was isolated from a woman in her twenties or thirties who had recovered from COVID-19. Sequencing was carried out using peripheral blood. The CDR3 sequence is CASSPRPGGPDEKLFF. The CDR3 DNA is TGTGCCAGCAGCCCACGACCAGGGGGGCCGGATGAAAAACTGTTTTTT. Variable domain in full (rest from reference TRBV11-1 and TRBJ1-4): EAEVAQSPRYKITEKSQAVAFWCDPISGHATLYWYRQILGQGPELLVQFQDESVVDDSQLPKDRFSAERLKGVDSTLKIQPAELGDSAMYLCASSPRPGGPDEKLFFGSGTQLSVL.